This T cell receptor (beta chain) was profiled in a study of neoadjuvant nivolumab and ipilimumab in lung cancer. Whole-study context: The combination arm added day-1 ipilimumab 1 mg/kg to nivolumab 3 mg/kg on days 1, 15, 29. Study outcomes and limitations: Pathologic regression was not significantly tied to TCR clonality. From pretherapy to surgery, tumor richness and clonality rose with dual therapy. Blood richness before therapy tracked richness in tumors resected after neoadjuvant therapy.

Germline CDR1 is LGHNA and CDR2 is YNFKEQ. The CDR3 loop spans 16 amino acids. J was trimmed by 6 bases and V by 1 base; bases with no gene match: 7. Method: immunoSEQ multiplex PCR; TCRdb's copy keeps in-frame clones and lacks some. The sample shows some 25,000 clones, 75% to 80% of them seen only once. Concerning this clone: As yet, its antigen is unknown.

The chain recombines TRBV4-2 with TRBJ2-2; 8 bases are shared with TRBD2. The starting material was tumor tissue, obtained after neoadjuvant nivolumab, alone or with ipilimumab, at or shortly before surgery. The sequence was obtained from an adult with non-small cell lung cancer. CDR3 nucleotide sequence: TGTGCCAGCAGCCAAGCAGGGCGGGGGGAGGCCGGGGAGCTGTTTTTT. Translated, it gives CASSQAGRGEAGELFF.